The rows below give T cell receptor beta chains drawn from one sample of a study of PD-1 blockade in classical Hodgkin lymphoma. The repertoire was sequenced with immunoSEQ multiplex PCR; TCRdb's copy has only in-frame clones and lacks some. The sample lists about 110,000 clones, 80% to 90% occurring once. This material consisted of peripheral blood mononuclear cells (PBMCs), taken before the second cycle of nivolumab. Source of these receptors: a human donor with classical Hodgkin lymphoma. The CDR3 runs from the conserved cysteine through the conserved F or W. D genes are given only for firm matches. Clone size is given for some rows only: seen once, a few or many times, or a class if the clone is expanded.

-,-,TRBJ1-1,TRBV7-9,CASSFGPQDTEAFF,TGTGCCAGCAGCTTTGGGCCCCAGGACACTGAAGCTTTCTTT
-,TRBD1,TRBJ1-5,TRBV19,CASSTRQGGNQPQHF,TGTGCCAGTAGTACGAGACAGGGGGGCAATCAGCCCCAGCATTTT
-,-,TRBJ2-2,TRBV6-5,CASSYSEAAPGELFF,TGTGCCAGCAGTTACTCGGAAGCAGCCCCCGGGGAGCTGTTTTTT
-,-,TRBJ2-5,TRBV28,CASSPRGQGIEQETQYF,TGTGCCAGCAGTCCCCGCGGGCAGGGGATCGAACAAGAGACCCAGTACTTC
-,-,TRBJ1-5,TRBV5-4,CASSLAGNQPQHF,TGTGCCAGCAGCTTGGCTGGGAATCAGCCCCAGCATTTT
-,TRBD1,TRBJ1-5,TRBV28,CASRNRGGNQPQHF,TGTGCCAGCAGGAACAGGGGTGGCAATCAGCCCCAGCATTTT
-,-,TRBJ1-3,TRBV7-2,CASSLWAEVTSGNTIYF,TGTGCCAGCAGCTTATGGGCGGAGGTAACCTCTGGAAACACCATATATTTT
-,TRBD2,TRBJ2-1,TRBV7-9,CASSPRGGSNEQFF,TGTGCCAGCAGTCCCCGGGGCGGGAGCAATGAGCAGTTCTTC
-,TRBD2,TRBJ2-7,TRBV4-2,CASSLERGGGGISYEQYF,TGTGCCAGCAGCCTAGAGAGGGGTGGCGGGGGGATATCCTACGAGCAGTACTTC
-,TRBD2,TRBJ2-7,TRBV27,CASSPMGSGREAAYEQYF,TGTGCCAGCAGTCCCATGGGGTCAGGGCGGGAGGCCGCCTACGAGCAGTACTTC
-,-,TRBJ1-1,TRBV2,CASKVGEMNTEAFF,TGTGCCAGCAAAGTTGGGGAAATGAACACTGAAGCTTTCTTT
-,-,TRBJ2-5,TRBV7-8,CASSSDGDPTETQYF,TGTGCCAGCAGCTCTGATGGGGACCCAACAGAGACCCAGTACTTC
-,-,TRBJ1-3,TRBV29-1,CSVEDSGNTIYF,TGCAGCGTTGAAGACTCTGGAAACACCATATATTTT
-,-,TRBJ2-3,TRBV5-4,CASSLGGPSGDTQYF,TGTGCCAGCAGCTTGGGAGGACCGAGCGGAGATACGCAGTATTTT
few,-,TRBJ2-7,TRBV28,CASNTRPGATPNDEQYF,TGTGCCAGCAATACTAGACCGGGAGCAACCCCGAATGACGAGCAGTACTTC
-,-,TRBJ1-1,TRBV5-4,CASSLPNRNEAFF,TGTGCCAGCAGCTTGCCTAACAGAAACGAAGCTTTCTTT
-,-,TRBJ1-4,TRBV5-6,CASSFSPRGANEKLFF,TGTGCCAGCAGCTTTTCCCCCCGGGGAGCTAATGAAAAACTGTTTTTT
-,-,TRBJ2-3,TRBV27,CASSPLLSSSTDTQYF,TGTGCCAGCAGTCCCCTATTGAGCTCTAGCACAGATACGCAGTATTTT
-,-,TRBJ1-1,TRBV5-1,CASSLVANGNTEAFF,TGCGCCAGCAGCTTGGTCGCTAATGGGAACACTGAAGCTTTCTTT
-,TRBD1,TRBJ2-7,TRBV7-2,CASSIWTGPTYEQYF,TGTGCCAGCAGCATATGGACAGGGCCAACCTACGAGCAGTACTTC
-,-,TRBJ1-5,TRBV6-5,CASTSQGGWPQHF,TGTGCCAGCACCTCACAGGGTGGATGGCCCCAGCATTTT
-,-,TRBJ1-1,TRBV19,CASSNLYEAFF,TGTGCCAGTAGCAACCTCTATGAAGCTTTCTTT